The 22 T cell receptor beta chains presented below share a single source sample, sequenced in a study of T cells in Graves' hyperthyroidism and ophthalmopathy. Researchers took RNA transcripts and amplified the TCR beta CDR3 regions from them. HTBI primers were the set used in a first-round RT-PCR of the TCR CDR3. Each CDR3 protein is one row after TCRdb ran MiXCR on the multiplex PCR reads. This table holds roughly 300,000 distinct CDR3 sequences, around 25% found once. The source material was blood. These TCRs come from a man aged 40-49 years with Graves' hyperthyroidism that later progressed to Graves' ophthalmopathy.

This clonotype was observed a few times. The V gene is TRBV15, the J gene TRBJ2-5; 9 bases agree with TRBD2. The junction had 10 bases not matched to a gene; V was cut back by 1 base and J by 4 bases. The germline gives CDR1 LNHNV, CDR2 YYDKDF (reference sequence). This CDR3 spans 17 amino acids. The CDR3 DNA reads as TGTGCCACCAGCAGAGCTCCTAGCGGGAAGGGGCCAGAGACCCAGTACTTC. This gives the protein CATSRAPSGKGPETQYF.

J is TRBJ1-1 and V is TRBV5-6; D not certain. This CDR3 has 13 amino acids. Looked up from germline, CDR1 is SGHDT and CDR2 is YYEEEE. V dropped 1 base and J dropped 5 bases, with 9 bases sitting between them. CDR3 region: CASSLWVSTEAFF. DNA of the CDR3: TGTGCCAGCAGCTTGTGGGTTAGTACTGAAGCTTTCTTT.

This clonotype was counted ten times or more. The chain links TRBV12-5 to TRBJ2-7; 11 bases line up with TRBD2. V was pared by 6 bases and J by 6 bases, with 10 bases of the junction left unmatched. The CDR3 loop spans 15 amino acids. Germline V gene lookup returns CDR1 LGHNT and CDR2 FRNRAP. CDR3 bases: TGTGCTAGTGGAAAGGGGCTAGCGGGAGGTCGCGAGCAGTACTTC. Translated: CASGKGLAGGREQYF.

This clonotype appeared a single time. The V call is TRBV27, the J call TRBJ2-7; 13 bases are shared with TRBD2. Trimming took 4 bases from V and 2 from J; bases not matched to a gene: 8. The CDR3 sequence is 17 residues long. Per germline, CDR1 MNHEY and CDR2 SMNVEV (reference sequence). The CDR3 spells CASSSRTSGRGTYEQYF. The DNA of the CDR3 is TGTGCCAGCAGTTCTCGGACTAGCGGGAGAGGAACCTACGAGCAGTACTTC.

This clonotype showed up many times. The V call is TRBV10-3, the J call TRBJ2-7; possibly TRBD2 for D (5 bases). The CDR3 covers 14 residues. Germline assignment: CDR1 ENHRY and CDR2 SYGVKD. V lost 4 bases and J lost 6, with 16 bases in between. CDR3 in DNA: TGTGCCATCAGTGCCGTCCTTTGGGGAGCCGAGCAGTACTTC. Translation: CAISAVLWGAEQYF.

This clonotype was counted at least ten times. The chain employs TRBV15 and TRBJ1-1; TRBD1 agrees at 8 bases. V shed 5 bases, J shed 4 bases, and the junction held 6 bases outside the gene matches. There are 14 residues in the CDR3. The germline V gene encodes CDR1 LNHNV and CDR2 YYDKDF (reference sequence). CDR3 sequence reads: CATSGDRSGTEAFF. The DNA of the CDR3 is TGTGCCACCAGCGGGGACAGGTCGGGCACTGAAGCTTTCTTT.

This chain joins TRBV6-5 and TRBJ2-7; D remains ambiguous. From germline, CDR1 is MNHEY and CDR2 SVGAGI. This CDR3 comprises 14 residues. Deletions cut 1 base from V and 6 bases from J, with 13 bases between. The CDR3 DNA follows: TGTGCCAGCAGTTACTTCCCAAGCCGCCGCGAGCAGTACTTC. Translation: CASSYFPSRREQYF.

This clonotype was counted only a few times. The CDR3 protein is CASSYIQGGDQPQHF. Here the CDR3 DNA reads TGTGCCAGCAGCTATATACAGGGCGGTGATCAGCCCCAGCATTTT. The chain has TRBV7-9 and TRBJ1-5; D perhaps matches TRBD1 (6 bases). The CDR3 contains 15 residues. Germline V gives CDR1 SEHNR, CDR2 FQNEAQ (reference sequence). Trimming cost V 4 bases and J 5 bases, with 15 bases left between them.

This clonotype was seen ten or more times. The chain employs TRBV28 and TRBJ1-1; D unresolved. The V and J ends lost 8 bases and 1 base respectively, with 14 bases between them. The CDR3 covers 14 residues. In germline, CDR1 is MDHEN, CDR2 SYDVKM. CDR3 nucleotides: TGTGCCAGCGGAATATTGAACCGGAACACTGAAGCTTTCTTT. It is translated as CASGILNRNTEAFF.

Concerning this clonotype: This may be a read error, as it is one base from a much larger clone. The V and J genes are TRBV13 and TRBJ1-2; D unclear. Germline-derived CDR1 and CDR2 are PRHDT and FYEKMQ (reference sequence). There are 12 residues in the CDR3. The CDR3 nucleotides read TGTGCCAGCAGCTTTCTCAGTGGTGGCTACGCCTTC. Translated, it gives CASSFLSGGYAF.

The chain carries TRBV30 and TRBJ1-1, with 7 bases matching TRBD1. V lost 0 bases and J lost 8; bases outside the gene matches: 6. CDR3 size: 13 residues. Germline V gene sequence: CDR1 GTSNPN, CDR2 SVGIG (reference sequence). This chain's CDR3 is CAWSVGRGKEAFF. The CDR3 nucleotides read TGTGCCTGGAGTGTCGGCAGGGGGAAAGAAGCTTTCTTT.

This clonotype was seen repeatedly, ten times or more. CDR3 DNA sequence: TGTGCCAGCAGTGAAGAGGTTGACAGGGTTTTGGACGAGCAGTACTTC. Amino acid sequence: CASSEEVDRVLDEQYF. V is TRBV6-1 and J is TRBJ2-7, with 7 bases aligning to TRBD1. CDR3 length: 16 residues. Germline V gene data show CDR1 as MNHNS and CDR2 as SASEGT. The V gene end was trimmed by 1 base and the J gene end by 5 bases; junction bases not matched to a gene: 11.

This clonotype was picked up many times. The chain employs TRBV6-1 and TRBJ2-7; D uncertain. Per germline, CDR1 MNHNS and CDR2 SASEGT. V was cut by 2 bases and J by 0 bases, with 17 bases left in between. CDR3 length: 17 residues. This CDR3 is CASSEPRTPSSSYEQYF. The CDR3 bases are TGTGCCAGCAGTGAACCACGAACGCCCTCAAGCTCCTACGAGCAGTACTTC.

This clonotype was seen at least ten times. This chain links TRBV6-1 with TRBJ2-7, with 7 bases identical to TRBD2. Germline V CDR1 and CDR2: MNHNS, SASEGT. Trimming cost V 8 bases and J 2 bases; bases outside gene matches: 12. The CDR3 has 15 amino acids. In DNA, the CDR3 is TGTGCCAGCGGGCGGAGCGGGACTTCCACCTACGAGCAGTACTTC. Amino acids: CASGRSGTSTYEQYF.

This clonotype was picked up many times. The J gene is TRBJ2-4, the V gene TRBV6-1; D might be TRBD1 (7 bases). Trimming took 5 bases from V and 8 from J, leaving 28 bases between them. The CDR3 totals 18 residues. Germline CDR1 and CDR2: MNHNS and SASEGT. The CDR3 bases are TGTGCCAGCAGTAGCTACGCCAGGGGGGTGTGGGTGTTGGACATTCAGTACTTC. Its protein is CASSSYARGVWVLDIQYF.

V is TRBV6-1 and J is TRBJ1-3; D unclear. The CDR3 runs 13 residues. The V end lost 6 bases, the J end lost 2 bases, and 8 bases lay between the germline ends. CDR1 and CDR2 from the germline V gene are MNHNS and SASEGT. CDR3 coding DNA: TGTGCCAGCAGCACCGGTCCTGGAAACACCATATATTTT. Translated: CASSTGPGNTIYF.

This clonotype was seen at least ten times. The chain employs TRBV19 and TRBJ1-3; D call uncertain. The CDR3 contains 14 residues. V was pared by 3 bases and J by 1 base, with 7 bases between. Germline lookup yields CDR1 LNHDA and CDR2 SQIVND (reference sequence). The CDR3 sequence is CASSMTVSGNTIYF. CDR3 nucleotides: TGTGCCAGTAGTATGACGGTTTCTGGAAACACCATATATTTT.

V and J are TRBV7-8 and TRBJ1-2; D is undetermined. V was shortened by 5 bases and J by 0 bases, with 10 bases between the two germline ends. This CDR3 region has 14 residues. The germline V gene encodes CDR1 SGHVS and CDR2 FQNEAQ. The CDR3 nucleotides read TGTGCCAGCAGCCCAGAGATGACTAACTATGGCTACACCTTC. Translation gives CASSPEMTNYGYTF.

This clonotype has at least ten counts. The J gene is TRBJ1-5, the V gene TRBV6-1; D gene uncertain. The germline V gene has CDR1 MNHNS and CDR2 SASEGT. This CDR3 contains 14 residues. Trimming took off 7 bases at V and 2 bases at J, with 12 bases between the two ends. The CDR3 bases are TGTGCCAGCAACGACCTAGGCCGCAATCAGCCCCAGCATTTT. It codes for CASNDLGRNQPQHF.

The V gene is TRBV6-1, the J gene TRBJ2-5; possible D gene TRBD1, 6 bases. CDR1 and CDR2 (germline): MNHNS, SASEGT. V was pared by 11 bases and J by 3 bases, with 22 bases between. This CDR3 region has 15 residues. The CDR3 here is CAGRPLGHIEETQYF. CDR3 nucleotide sequence: TGTGCCGGTAGACCATTGGGACACATAGAAGAGACCCAGTACTTC.

In its sample, this clonotype was seen a few times. With a much larger clone just one base away, this may be a read error. The gene calls are TRBV4-1 and TRBJ2-7; 8 positions agree with TRBD2. The CDR3 covers 15 residues. CDR1 and CDR2 (germline): MGHRA, YSYEKL. CDR3 sequence reads: CASSQDRTSGHERYF. The CDR3, as DNA: TGCGCCAGCAGCCAAGATAGAACTAGCGGCCACGAGCGGTACTTC.

This clonotype was seen repeatedly, ten times or more. The genes are TRBV5-5 and TRBJ1-1, with 9 bases lining up with TRBD1. The length of the CDR3 is 15 residues. The germline gives CDR1 SGHKS, CDR2 YYEKEE (reference sequence). The trim removed 4 bases at V and 5 bases at J, leaving 9 bases unmatched. In DNA, the CDR3 is TGTGCCAGCAGCGCTCCGGGACAGGGAAAGACTGAAGCTTTCTTT. It codes for CASSAPGQGKTEAFF.